These 9 T cell receptor beta chains came from one sample sequenced in a study of cytotoxic CD8 clonotypes in ibrutinib-treated CLL. TCRdb's copy holds only in-frame clones and misses some; the assay was immunoSEQ multiplex PCR. The sample records 150,000 to 200,000 clones, 81% being singletons. This specimen consisted of PBMCs, obtained after 12 months of ibrutinib treatment. These receptors all stem from a human donor with chronic lymphocytic leukemia.

The chain is built from TRBV2 and TRBJ2-7, with 8 bases aligning to TRBD2. The CDR3 extends over 16 amino acids. The V gene end was trimmed by 8 bases and the J gene end by 0 bases; junction bases not matched to a gene: 12. Germline V gene sequence: CDR1 SNHLY, CDR2 FYNNEI. For the CDR3, the DNA is TGTGCCAGCGGAGACGGGGACGGGAGGGGCTCCTACGAGCAGTACTTC. This gives the protein CASGDGDGRGSYEQYF.

This chain links TRBV4-2 with TRBJ2-7; a possible D gene is TRBD2 (6 bases). The V end lost 4 bases, the J end lost 0 bases, and 13 bases lay between the germline ends. CDR3 length: 15 residues. In germline, CDR1 is LGHNA, CDR2 YNFKEQ. CDR3 in amino acids: CASSPQGGDSYEQYF. CDR3 coding DNA: TGTGCCAGCAGCCCCCAGGGCGGGGACTCCTACGAGCAGTACTTC.

The gene calls are TRBV28 and TRBJ2-4; 8 nucleotides agree with TRBD1. The trim removed 7 bases at V and 0 bases at J, leaving 5 bases unmatched. There are 15 residues in the CDR3. Germline CDR1 is MDHEN and CDR2 is SYDVKM. Here the CDR3 DNA reads TGTGCCAGCATATCAGGGGGCCTAGCCAAAAACATTCAGTACTTC. Protein product: CASISGGLAKNIQYF.

This chain uses TRBV19 with TRBJ1-1; possibly TRBD1 for D (5 bases). This CDR3 spans 13 amino acids. Germline CDR1 is LNHDA and CDR2 is SQIVND (reference sequence). Deletions cut 3 bases from V and 10 bases from J, with 15 bases between. CDR3: CASSINLRDRAFF. CDR3 in DNA: TGTGCCAGTAGTATTAATCTCAGGGACCGAGCTTTCTTT.

V is TRBV9 and J is TRBJ2-3; tentative D call: TRBD2 (6 bases). V dropped 3 bases and J dropped 3 bases, with 17 bases sitting between them. This CDR3 has 16 residues. Germline V gene lookup returns CDR1 SGDLS and CDR2 YYNGEE. DNA of the CDR3: TGTGCCAGCAGCGGGGGGGACCTCCTCGGAACAGATACGCAGTATTTT. Its protein is CASSGGDLLGTDTQYF.

This clone came up a few times. The chain carries TRBV5-1 and TRBJ2-2; tentative D call: TRBD2 (5 bases). CDR1 is SGHRS and CDR2 is YFSETQ in the germline V gene. Trimming cost V 1 base and J 7 bases, with 11 bases left between them. CDR3 length: 14 residues. DNA for the CDR3: TGCGCCAGCAGCTTGAACGGGAATGACGGGGAGCTGTTTTTT. Protein: CASSLNGNDGELFF.

The genes are TRBV7-2 and TRBJ2-2, with D perhaps TRBD1 or TRBD2 (5 bases each). The CDR3 is 15 residues long. Germline values: CDR1 SGHTA, CDR2 FQGNSA. Deletions cut 7 bases from V and 7 bases from J, with 19 bases between. CDR3 coding DNA: TGTGCCAGCACCTTGGGTCTAGGGGAGATCGGGGAGCTGTTTTTT. It specifies CASTLGLGEIGELFF.

This clone was observed a single time. The chain recombines TRBV7-3 with TRBJ1-3; 10 positions agree with TRBD1. The ends lost 0 bases at V and 4 bases at J; junction bases unmatched: 15. Germline lookup yields CDR1 SGHTA and CDR2 FQGTGA. The CDR3 is 20 residues long. CDR3 nucleotides: TGTGCCAGCAGCTTAACCTGGCAAACGACAGGGGGCGCCTGGGGAAACACCATATATTTT. Translating it yields CASSLTWQTTGGAWGNTIYF.

The chain uses TRBV6-1 and TRBJ1-3; D possibly corresponds to TRBD1 (6 bases). Germline assignment: CDR1 MNHNS and CDR2 SASEGT. The V end was cut by 2 bases, the J end by 0 bases, with 14 bases between. The CDR3 has 17 residues. The CDR3 DNA is TGTGCCAGCAGTGAAAAGGGGGGAAAGAACTCTGGAAACACCATATATTTT. Protein: CASSEKGGKNSGNTIYF.